This TCR beta chain emerged from a study of OX40 agonist ivuxolimab in advanced cancers. Study context: Ivuxolimab, an antibody acting as an agonist of OX40 (CD134), was used to treat patients.

The V gene end was trimmed by 5 bases and the J gene end by 0 bases; junction bases not matched to a gene: 10. The germline CDR1 and CDR2 sequences are SGHNT and YYREEE (reference sequence). CDR3 length: 17 amino acids. Autoimmune disease history or systemic immunosuppression led to patients being barred. This clone appeared once. TCRdb's copy holds only in-frame clones and misses some; the assay was immunoSEQ multiplex PCR. The sample carries tens of thousands of clones, 84% recorded once. The sequence derives from an adult with an advanced solid tumor such as melanoma, head and neck, liver or kidney cancer. This chain uses TRBV5-4 with TRBJ2-2; 7 bases fit TRBD1. This specimen consisted of CD4+ or CD8+ T cells sorted from blood, obtained in a trial of the OX40 agonist ivuxolimab. The CDR3 DNA reads as TGTGCCAGCAGAATTCTATCTGGGACAGCGAACACCGGGGAGCTGTTTTTT. It is translated as CASRILSGTANTGELFF.